A few counts support the clone carrying this TCR beta chain. Antigen unknown. This record comes from a study of T-cell memory formation after mild COVID-19. Across the study: Largely donor-specific sequence clusters came from a couple of donors. General observations from the study: Clones shrinking from day 15 to 85 showed even CD4/CD8 mixes; later expanders tilted CD4+.

TCRdb fed the 5' RACE reads into MiXCR, producing one record per CDR3 protein. The table includes hundreds of thousands of distinct CDR3 sequences, less than 25% detected once. With V trimmed by 4 bases and J by 6 bases, 4 bases remained unmatched. This CDR3 contains 16 residues. This sequence joins TRBV12-3 or TRBV12-4 and TRBJ2-3; 16 bases agree with TRBD2. The sequenced sample was PBMCs or a T cell subset sorted from them (not recorded which). The sequence derives from an adult woman who had mild COVID-19 (a few samples of this study predate the infection). Cell type and time point are not known. Here the CDR3 reads CASSSGLAGGPDTQYF. The CDR3, as DNA: TGTGCCAGCAGTTCGGGACTAGCGGGGGGGCCCGATACGCAGTATTTT.